The entry below describes one TCR beta chain. As yet, its antigen is unknown. The junction departs from the called germline gene at one end, perhaps through a read error. This record comes from a study of tumor-infiltrating lymphocytes in primary liver carcinoma. From approximately 530 ng of total RNA, TCR beta-specific cDNA was reverse-transcribed using a constant-region primer. ARM-PCR, slightly modified, supplied the TCR beta libraries through three nested multiplex PCR rounds. TCRdb reprocessed the multiplex PCR reads via MiXCR and lists one record per CDR3 protein. Among approximately 88,000 distinct CDR3 sequences, about 70% were seen once, and the ten largest hold around 30%. Study findings and constraints: With p = 0.039, the top-250-clone fraction in tumors significantly exceeded that in blood.

From roughly 18-30 mg of unsorted bulk tissue, DNA and RNA were co-extracted together. The sample comprised tumor-adjacent normal liver tissue. This clonotype was obtained from a man aged 40-55 years with primary liver carcinoma and hepatitis B virus infection.

CDR3 nucleotides: TGTGCCAGCAGCTTAGATTGCACTCTGAGCACTGGAGCTTTCTTT. Amino acids: CASSLDCTLSTGAFF. This chain links TRBV11-2 with TRBJ1-1; D gene ambiguous. The CDR3 spans 15 residues. CDR1 SGHAT and CDR2 FQNNGV come from the germline V gene.